This TCR beta chain was sequenced for a study of cytomegalovirus exposure and HLA in healthy donors. Study conclusions and caveats: Most likely, a cluster of highly shared sequence variants arose as a sequencing artifact.

Vbeta (60) and Jbeta (13) primers were used in the PCR. Sequencing was performed with immunoSEQ multiplex PCR; in TCRdb, only in-frame clones are kept and a portion is missing. The table lists about 57,000 clones, approximately 83% of them singletons, with roughly 4.5% in the top ten. Germline lookup yields CDR1 SQVTM and CDR2 ANQGSEA. J gave up 5 bases and V 5 bases, and 5 bases lay outside the gene matches. This CDR3 comprises 13 residues. Details on this clone: Its antigen is undetermined.

Specimen: PBMCs. The TCR comes from a man in his thirties or forties in good health and CMV-seronegative. This chain uses TRBV29-1 with TRBJ1-2; TRBD1 matches 10 bases. CDR3: CSVQTGGGYGYTF. The CDR3 nucleotides are TGCAGCGTTCAGACAGGGGGCGGGTATGGCTACACCTTC.